The clone carrying this T cell receptor beta chain was observed a handful of times. This specimen comes from a study of control samples from healthy donors and cancer patients. CDR3 size: 14 residues. V shed 10 bases and J shed 0 bases, with 15 bases lying between them. Germline V lookup: CDR1 MNHEY, CDR2 SVGAGI. The assay was immunoSEQ multiplex PCR, and TCRdb's table has in-frame clones only and misses some. The sample has about 110,000 clones; 88% are singletons. The TCR comes from a woman aged 60-75 years with lung cancer. Sample: PBMCs. The V call is TRBV6-5, the J call TRBJ1-1, with D tentatively TRBD1 (6 bases). CDR3 in DNA: TGTGCCACCAGGGGCGTAGGTTTGAACACTGAAGCTTTCTTT. This translates into CATRGVGLNTEAFF.